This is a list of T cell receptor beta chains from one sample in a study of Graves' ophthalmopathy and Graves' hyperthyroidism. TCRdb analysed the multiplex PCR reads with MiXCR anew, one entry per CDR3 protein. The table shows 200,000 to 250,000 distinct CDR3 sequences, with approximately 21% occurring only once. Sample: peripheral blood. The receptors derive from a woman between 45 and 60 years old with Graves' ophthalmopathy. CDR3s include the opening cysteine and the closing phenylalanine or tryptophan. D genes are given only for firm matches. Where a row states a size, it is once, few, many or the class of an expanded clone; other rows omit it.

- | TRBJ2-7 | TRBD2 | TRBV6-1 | CAIPGLANSYEQYF | TGTGCCATCCCGGGACTAGCGAATTCCTACGAGCAGTACTTC
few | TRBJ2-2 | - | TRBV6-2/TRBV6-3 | CASKFGNTGELFF | TGTGCCAGCAAATTCGGTAACACCGGGGAGCTGTTTTTT
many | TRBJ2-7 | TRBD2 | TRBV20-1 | CSARGLAGAYEQYF | TGCAGTGCTAGAGGGCTAGCGGGGGCCTACGAGCAGTACTTC
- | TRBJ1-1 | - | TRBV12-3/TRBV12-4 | CASSFTGAGTEAFF | TGTGCCAGCAGTTTTACGGGGGCGGGCACTGAAGCTTTCTTT
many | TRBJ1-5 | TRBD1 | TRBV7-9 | CASGQGSNQPQHF | TGTGCCAGCGGACAGGGTAGCAATCAGCCCCAGCATTTT
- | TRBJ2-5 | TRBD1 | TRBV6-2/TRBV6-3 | CATHRQGQETQYF | TGTGCCACCCACAGACAGGGCCAAGAGACCCAGTACTTC
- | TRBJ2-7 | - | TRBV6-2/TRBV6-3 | CASTQDGGTYEQYF | TGTGCCAGCACCCAGGATGGAGGCACCTACGAGCAGTACTTC
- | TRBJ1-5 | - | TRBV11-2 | CASSGLAGISNQPQHF | TGTGCCAGCAGTGGTTTAGCAGGGATAAGCAATCAGCCCCAGCATTTT
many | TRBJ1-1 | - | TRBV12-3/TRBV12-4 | CASSFRTANTEAFF | TGTGCCAGCAGCTTTAGGACGGCGAACACTGAAGCTTTCTTT
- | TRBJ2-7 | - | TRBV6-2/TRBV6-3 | CASSYPSALYF | TGTGCCAGCAGTTACCCCAGCGCCTTGTACTTC
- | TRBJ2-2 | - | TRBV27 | CASSSKGLTGELFF | TGTGCCAGCAGCTCCAAGGGTTTGACCGGGGAGCTGTTTTTT
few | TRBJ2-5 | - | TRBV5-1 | CASSLGSGAGETQYF | TGCGCCAGCAGCTTGGGTTCAGGGGCCGGAGAGACCCAGTACTTC
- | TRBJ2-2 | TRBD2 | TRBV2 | CASSVGAGGATGELFF | TGTGCCAGCAGTGTAGGTGCGGGAGGAGCCACCGGGGAGCTGTTTTTT
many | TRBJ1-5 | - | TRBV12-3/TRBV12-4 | CASSLVLGSAFSNQPQHF | TGTGCCAGCAGTTTAGTTTTAGGGTCAGCCTTTAGCAATCAGCCCCAGCATTTT
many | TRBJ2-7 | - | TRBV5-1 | CASSLGIAYEQYF | TGCGCCAGCAGCTTGGGGATTGCCTACGAGCAGTACTTC
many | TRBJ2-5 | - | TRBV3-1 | CASSSSGTGGTAQYF | TGTGCCAGCAGCTCGTCCGGGACGGGCGGTACGGCCCAGTACTTC
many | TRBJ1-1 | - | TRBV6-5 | CASSSAWGMNTEAFF | TGTGCCAGCAGCTCGGCGTGGGGAATGAACACTGAAGCTTTCTTT
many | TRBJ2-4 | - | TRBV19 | CASSIVHEDIQYF | TGTGCCAGTAGTATAGTCCATGAGGACATTCAGTACTTC
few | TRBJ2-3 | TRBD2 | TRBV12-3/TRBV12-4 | CASSPGASGRTDTQYF | TGTGCCAGCAGTCCTGGAGCTAGCGGGAGAACAGATACGCAGTATTTT
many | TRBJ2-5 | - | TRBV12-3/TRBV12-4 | CASTLFSLQETQYF | TGTGCCAGCACCCTTTTCAGCCTCCAAGAGACCCAGTACTTC
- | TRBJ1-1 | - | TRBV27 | CASSFSGLGNTEAFF | TGTGCCAGCAGTTTCTCAGGGCTGGGGAACACTGAAGCTTTCTTT
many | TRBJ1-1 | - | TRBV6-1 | CASSGDGMNTEAFF | TGTGCCAGCAGTGGCGACGGGATGAACACTGAAGCTTTCTTT
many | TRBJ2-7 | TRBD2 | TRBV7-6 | CASSSSAGTTYEQYF | TGTGCCAGCAGCTCGTCAGCCGGGACTACCTACGAGCAGTACTTC
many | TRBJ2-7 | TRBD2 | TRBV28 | CASSSPPGGWEQYF | TGTGCCAGCAGTTCCCCCCCGGGGGGGTGGGAGCAGTACTTC
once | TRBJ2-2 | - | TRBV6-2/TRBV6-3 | CASRDSNTGELFF | TGTGCCAGCAGGGACAGTAACACCGGGGAGCTGTTTTTT
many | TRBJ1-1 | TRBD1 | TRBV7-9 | CASGRQGATNTEAFF | TGTGCCAGCGGAAGACAGGGGGCGACGAACACTGAAGCTTTCTTT
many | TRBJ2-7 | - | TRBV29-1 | CSVPGLGDEQYF | TGCAGCGTTCCGGGACTTGGGGACGAGCAGTACTTC
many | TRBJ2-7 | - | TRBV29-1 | CSVEGGGLNEQYF | TGCAGCGTTGAAGGGGGGGGCCTCAACGAGCAGTACTTC
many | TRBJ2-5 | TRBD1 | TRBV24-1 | CATSDFRDRVETQYF | TGTGCCACCAGTGATTTCCGGGACAGGGTGGAGACCCAGTACTTC
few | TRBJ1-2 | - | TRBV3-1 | CASSQRGVNYGYTF | TGTGCCAGCAGCCAAAGGGGAGTTAACTATGGCTACACCTTC
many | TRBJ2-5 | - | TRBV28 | CASSLWGQETQYF | TGTGCCAGCAGTTTGTGGGGGCAAGAGACCCAGTACTTC
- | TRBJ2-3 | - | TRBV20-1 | CSAKTVFQATDTQYF | TGCAGTGCGAAGACTGTTTTCCAGGCCACAGATACGCAGTATTTT